These T cell receptor beta chains were read from a single sample in a study of blood T cell repertoires in COVID-19. Clones were read by immunoSEQ multiplex PCR, and TCRdb kept only the in-frame ones, dropping some. The data contain roughly 110,000 clones, approximately 80% of them singletons. Sequenced input: peripheral blood. These receptor sequences come from a woman aged 60-70 years with acute or convalescent COVID-19. The CDR3 runs from the conserved cysteine through the conserved F or W. A D gene is named only where the DNA matches it firmly. Clone size is given for some rows only: seen once, a few or many times, or a class if the clone is expanded.

TRBV6-5	.	.	TRBJ1-4	TGTGCCAGCAGCCCGGAGGCAACTAATGAAAAACTGTTTTTT	CASSPEATNEKLFF
TRBV5-1	.	.	TRBJ1-5	TGCGCCAGCAGGCTTTCCCCAGATAGCAATCAGCCCCAGCATTTT	CASRLSPDSNQPQHF
TRBV7-2	.	.	TRBJ2-3	TGTGCCAGCAGCCCACTAGAGGATACGCAGTATTTT	CASSPLEDTQYF
TRBV2	TRBD1	.	TRBJ2-2	TGTGCCAGCACCAGACAGGGGGCCGGGGAGCTGTTTTTT	CASTRQGAGELFF
TRBV3-1/TRBV3-2	.	few	TRBJ1-1	TGTGCCAGCAGCCAAGCGGAGGGGGAAGCTTTCTTT	CASSQAEGEAFF
TRBV5-1	.	.	TRBJ1-2	TGCGCCAGCAGCTTGAGGGCGTCCGACAGCCTCTATGGCTACACCTTC	CASSLRASDSLYGYTF
TRBV5-4	.	.	TRBJ2-7	TGTGCCAGCAGCGGGGACTCCAGCACCTACGAGCAGTACTTC	CASSGDSSTYEQYF
TRBV6-5	TRBD1	.	TRBJ1-2	TGTGCCAGCAACTTAGGACAGGGGGCCGACTATGGCTACACCTTC	CASNLGQGADYGYTF
TRBV19	.	.	TRBJ1-1	TGTGCCAGTAGTCCGGACAGCAGCATGAACACTGAAGCTTTCTTT	CASSPDSSMNTEAFF
TRBV5-6	.	.	TRBJ1-5	TGTGCCAGCAGCGAAAGAGACAGGAATGCTCAGCCCCAGCATTTT	CASSERDRNAQPQHF
TRBV10-1	TRBD2	.	TRBJ2-1	TGCGCCACCCGGGCCGGGGGGGGGAATGAGCAGTTCTTC	CATRAGGGNEQFF
TRBV2	.	few	TRBJ2-7	TGTGCCAGCAGTGAAAGGGGCCGTACCTACGAGCAGTACTTC	CASSERGRTYEQYF